The 5 T cell receptor beta chains listed next were all sequenced from one sample in a study of regulatory T cells in long-lasting Graves disease. iRepertoire HTBI primers and Arm-PCR of CDR3 regions built TCR beta libraries. TCRdb reprocessed the multiplex PCR reads with MiXCR, giving one entry per CDR3 protein. The data hold around 500,000 distinct CDR3 sequences, with more than 10% observed a single time. Time point noted: newly diagnosed GD, antithyroid drugs for less than 3 months. RNA isolated from PBMCs was used to make the TCR library. The sample also formed part of further work on T cells in Graves' hyperthyroidism and ophthalmopathy.

The material sequenced was peripheral blood mononuclear cells (PBMCs), taken at new diagnosis, from a patient treated with antithyroid drugs. These receptors came from a woman in her twenties or thirties with Graves disease.

This clonotype has at least ten counts. The chain carries TRBV10-3 and TRBJ1-5, with D hard to call. The CDR3 consists of 12 residues. Trimming pared 10 bases from V and 4 bases from J, leaving 11 bases between. Germline lookup yields CDR1 ENHRY and CDR2 SYGVKD. The CDR3 sequence: CATSTLNQPQHF. The DNA for the CDR3 is TGTGCCACCAGCACCTTAAATCAGCCCCAGCATTTT.

The V gene is TRBV20-1, the J gene TRBJ2-5, with D uncertain. V lost 6 bases and J lost 5, with 10 bases in between. Germline-derived CDR1 and CDR2 are DFQATT and SNEGSKA (reference sequence). The CDR3 runs 11 residues. CDR3 protein: CSAHLLETQYF. The DNA for the CDR3 is TGCAGTGCCCACCTGTTGGAGACCCAGTACTTC.

This clonotype was detected only a few times. This chain uses TRBV6-1 with TRBJ2-1; D gene uncertain. V was pared by 6 bases and J by 9 bases, with 15 bases between. The germline V gene has CDR1 MNHNS and CDR2 SASEGT. The CDR3 is 13 amino acids. The CDR3 reads CASSIVGQIEQFF. The DNA for the CDR3 is TGTGCCAGCAGCATCGTCGGTCAGATTGAGCAGTTCTTC.

This clonotype was counted a few times. The CDR3 coding sequence is TGCAGCGTTCGGGCGGATAGCACAGATACGCAGTATTTT. Protein product: CSVRADSTDTQYF. The rearrangement joins TRBV29-1 to TRBJ2-3, with no clear D. CDR3 length: 13 amino acids. Germline CDR1 and CDR2: SQVTM and ANQGSEA. V dropped 5 bases and J dropped 0 bases, with 9 bases sitting between them.

To note about this clonotype: With a far larger clone one base away, a read error is the likely cause. This sequence joins TRBV2 and TRBJ2-1, with D possibly TRBD2 on 6 matching bases. Germline V gene sequence: CDR1 SNHLY, CDR2 FYNNEI. Trimming shortened V by 0 bases and J by 13 bases, and 19 bases separated the two germline ends. This CDR3 region has 15 residues. For the CDR3, the DNA is TGTGCCAGCAGTGAAGCGGAGCTTACGGGGGAGACCCAGTTCTTC. Translation gives CASSEAELTGETQFF.